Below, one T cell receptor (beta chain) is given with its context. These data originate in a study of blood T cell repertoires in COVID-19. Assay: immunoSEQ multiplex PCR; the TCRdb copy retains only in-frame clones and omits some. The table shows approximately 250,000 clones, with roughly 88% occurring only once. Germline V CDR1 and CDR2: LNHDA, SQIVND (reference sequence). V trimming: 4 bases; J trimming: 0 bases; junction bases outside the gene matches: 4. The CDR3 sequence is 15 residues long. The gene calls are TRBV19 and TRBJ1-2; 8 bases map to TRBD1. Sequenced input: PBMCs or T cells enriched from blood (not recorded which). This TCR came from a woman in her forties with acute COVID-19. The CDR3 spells CASSTGQGANYGYTF. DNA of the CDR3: TGTGCCAGTAGTACAGGACAGGGAGCTAACTATGGCTACACCTTC.